A selection of T cell receptor beta chains follows, all from one sample in a study of post-analysis software for immune sequencing data. One entry per CDR3 protein, called by TCRdb with MiXCR from the PCR reads. The sample gives hundreds of thousands of distinct CDR3 sequences, approximately 59% of which show up once; around 11% is in the top ten. Sequenced sample: blood. Every receptor here comes from a girl aged 2-10 years with multiple sclerosis. Both conserved end residues are part of each CDR3. Fields, in order: V gene, clone size, D gene, J gene, CDR3 protein, CDR3 DNA. A D gene is named only where the DNA matches it firmly. Clone size is stated in some rows and not others, as once, few, many or a class when expanded.

TRBV9	NA	TRBD2	TRBJ2-1	CASSVGAGGLNPFF	TGTGCCAGCAGCGTGGGAGCGGGGGGGCTTAACCCGTTCTTC
TRBV24-1	NA	NA	TRBJ2-1	CATSVAGPTGEQFF	TGTGCCACCAGTGTGGCGGGCCCTACGGGTGAGCAGTTCTTC
TRBV20-1	NA	TRBD2	TRBJ2-3	CSASAQLAGGTDTQYF	TGCAGTGCTAGCGCCCAGCTAGCGGGGGGCACAGATACGCAGTATTTT
TRBV5-1	once	TRBD1	TRBJ1-1	CASSWGDREVDSTEAFF	TGCGCCAGCAGCTGGGGGGACAGGGAAGTCGACAGCACTGAAGCTTTCTTT
TRBV12-3/TRBV12-4	NA	NA	TRBJ2-4	CASSLGGSQRIQYF	TGTGCCAGCAGTTTAGGGGGTAGTCAGCGGATTCAGTACTTC
TRBV6-2/TRBV6-3	NA	NA	TRBJ2-5	CASSSPSRGEETQYF	TGTGCCAGCAGCTCACCTTCAAGGGGGGAAGAGACCCAGTACTTC
TRBV12-3/TRBV12-4	few	TRBD1	TRBJ2-5	CASSSTGDGETQYF	TGTGCCAGCAGCTCTACAGGGGATGGAGAGACCCAGTACTTC
TRBV29-1	NA	NA	TRBJ2-7	CSVAASYEQYF	TGCAGCGTCGCCGCCTCCTACGAGCAGTACTTC
TRBV20-1	NA	NA	TRBJ2-7	CSARIGFKTEAYEQYF	TGCAGTGCTAGAATAGGGTTTAAAACCGAAGCCTACGAGCAGTACTTC
TRBV15	NA	NA	TRBJ2-1	CATSRDMRPEQFF	TGTGCCACCAGCAGAGATATGAGACCAGAGCAGTTCTTC
TRBV5-1	NA	TRBD1	TRBJ2-7	CASSLGDRGHEQYF	TGCGCCAGCAGCTTGGGGGACAGGGGCCACGAGCAGTACTTC
TRBV5-1	few	NA	TRBJ2-3	CASSSGRSTDTQYF	TGCGCCAGCAGCTCCGGACGGAGCACAGATACGCAGTATTTT
TRBV12-3/TRBV12-4	NA	TRBD1	TRBJ2-1	CASTPDRGHEQFF	TGTGCCAGCACCCCGGACAGGGGCCATGAGCAGTTCTTC
TRBV25-1	NA	NA	TRBJ2-5	CASSEAAGWGFQETQYF	TGTGCCAGCAGTGAAGCGGCGGGTTGGGGGTTCCAAGAGACCCAGTACTTC
TRBV24-1	NA	NA	TRBJ1-2	CATSDRPGDPYGYTF	TGTGCCACCAGTGATCGGCCAGGAGATCCCTATGGCTACACCTTC
TRBV20-1	few	NA	TRBJ2-3	CSAPTGNYDTQYF	TGCAGTGCCCCCACAGGGAATTATGATACGCAGTATTTT
TRBV12-3/TRBV12-4	few	TRBD1	TRBJ2-7	CASSSLDRGHEQYF	TGTGCCAGCAGTTCGTTAGACAGGGGGCACGAGCAGTACTTC
TRBV20-1	NA	NA	TRBJ2-7	CSARDTHHYEQYF	TGCAGTGCTAGAGATACGCACCATTACGAGCAGTACTTC
TRBV11-2	few	NA	TRBJ2-3	CASSLGPASTQYF	TGTGCCAGCAGCTTAGGTCCGGCGAGTACGCAGTATTTT
TRBV5-1	few	NA	TRBJ2-7	CASSLGGVDDEQYF	TGCGCCAGCAGCTTAGGCGGGGTCGACGACGAGCAGTACTTC
TRBV20-1	NA	NA	TRBJ2-7	CSARRRAYEQYF	TGCAGTGCTCGGCGACGCGCCTACGAGCAGTACTTC
TRBV4-3	few	NA	TRBJ1-4	CASSQGPAGRMIATNEKLFF	TGCGCCAGCAGCCAAGGGCCCGCGGGCAGGATGATAGCAACTAATGAAAAACTGTTTTTT
TRBV20-1	NA	NA	TRBJ1-6	CSATQRADYNSPLHF	TGCAGTGCCACGCAGCGGGCCGACTATAATTCACCCCTCCACTTT
TRBV12-3/TRBV12-4	NA	NA	TRBJ1-5	CASSSAVYQPQHF	TGTGCCAGCAGTTCGGCCGTTTATCAGCCCCAGCATTTT
TRBV20-1	NA	TRBD2	TRBJ2-3	CSAGILAGRTDTQYF	TGCAGTGCTGGGATACTAGCGGGCCGCACAGATACGCAGTATTTT
TRBV7-9	NA	NA	TRBJ1-4	CASSLPGPSKEKLFF	TGTGCCAGCAGCTTACCGGGCCCCTCAAAGGAGAAACTGTTTTTT
TRBV29-1	NA	NA	TRBJ2-1	CSVGQLGLKFF	TGCAGCGTCGGGCAATTGGGACTTAAGTTCTTC
TRBV20-1	few	TRBD2	TRBJ2-3	CSAGLAGATDTQYF	TGCAGTGCTGGACTAGCGGGAGCCACAGATACGCAGTATTTT
TRBV7-2	NA	NA	TRBJ2-1	CASRSGLGFSYNEQFF	TGTGCCAGCAGATCGGGCTTGGGTTTCTCCTACAATGAGCAGTTCTTC
TRBV10-3	few	TRBD2	TRBJ2-5	CAISEGGDGEETQYF	TGTGCCATCAGTGAGGGGGGGGACGGAGAAGAGACCCAGTACTTC
TRBV7-2	NA	NA	TRBJ2-5	CASQGGYRETQYF	TGTGCCAGCCAAGGGGGATACCGAGAGACCCAGTACTTC
TRBV6-2/TRBV6-3	few	TRBD1	TRBJ2-7	CASSSQTGPPYEQYF	TGTGCCAGCAGTTCACAGACAGGGCCACCCTACGAGCAGTACTTC
TRBV12-3/TRBV12-4	NA	NA	TRBJ2-4	CASSLAYRAKNIQYF	TGTGCCAGCAGTTTAGCGTATAGAGCCAAAAACATTCAGTACTTC
TRBV5-5	NA	NA	TRBJ2-3	CASSLQGSALTDTQYF	TGTGCCAGCAGCTTGCAGGGCAGCGCCCTCACAGATACGCAGTATTTT
TRBV28	NA	NA	TRBJ1-2	CASSLELAIGYTF	TGTGCCAGCAGTTTAGAACTGGCAATCGGCTACACCTTC
TRBV29-1	few	TRBD2	TRBJ2-3	CSVEGGTSGRATADTQYF	TGCAGCGTTGAAGGGGGGACTAGCGGGAGGGCCACGGCAGATACGCAGTATTTT
TRBV7-2	NA	TRBD2	TRBJ2-3	CASSPRGVDADTQYF	TGTGCCAGCAGCCCGCGGGGGGTGGACGCAGATACGCAGTATTTT
TRBV6-1	NA	TRBD1	TRBJ2-3	CANSGTGFSDTQYF	TGTGCCAACTCCGGGACAGGGTTCTCAGATACGCAGTATTTT
TRBV29-1	NA	TRBD1	TRBJ2-1	CSTNRGPVYNEQFF	TGCAGCACCAACAGGGGGCCCGTCTACAATGAGCAGTTCTTC
TRBV20-1	few	TRBD2	TRBJ2-7	CSARGTRGVDEQYF	TGCAGTGCTAGGGGGACTAGAGGTGTAGACGAGCAGTACTTC
TRBV29-1	NA	NA	TRBJ2-7	CSVGQLHEQYF	TGCAGCGTTGGACAGCTCCACGAGCAGTACTTC
TRBV28	NA	NA	TRBJ1-2	CASTLGGVNYGYTF	TGTGCCAGCACTCTGGGGGGAGTTAACTATGGCTACACCTTC
TRBV10-1	NA	NA	TRBJ2-1	CASSEARSGGNEQFF	TGCGCCAGCAGTGAGGCCAGGTCCGGAGGGAATGAGCAGTTCTTC
TRBV15	NA	NA	TRBJ2-3	CATSESALTDTQYF	TGTGCCACCAGCGAGTCGGCTCTCACAGATACGCAGTATTTT
TRBV20-1	NA	TRBD2	TRBJ2-5	CSARDPSGGQETQYF	TGCAGTGCTAGAGATCCTAGCGGGGGGCAAGAGACCCAGTACTTC
TRBV7-9	NA	NA	TRBJ2-1	CASARLQNEQFF	TGTGCCAGCGCCCGCCTTCAGAATGAGCAGTTCTTC
TRBV11-2	few	NA	TRBJ2-1	CASSLGGPQQFF	TGTGCCAGCAGCTTAGGGGGTCCCCAGCAGTTCTTC
TRBV7-9	NA	TRBD1	TRBJ2-7	CASSQGQPYEQYF	TGTGCCAGCAGCCAGGGACAGCCCTACGAGCAGTACTTC
TRBV20-1	few	NA	TRBJ1-2	CSARPGRVGGYTF	TGCAGTGCTAGACCAGGCAGGGTGGGGGGCTACACCTTC
TRBV29-1	few	NA	TRBJ2-5	CSVLGLSIGETQYF	TGCAGCGTCCTGGGACTCTCTATCGGAGAGACCCAGTACTTC